This T cell receptor beta chain was recorded in a study of long-term antiretroviral therapy in people with HIV. CDR1 SGHDT and CDR2 YYEEEE come from the germline V gene. This CDR3 spans 16 amino acids. Trimming cost V 4 bases and J 4 bases; bases outside gene matches: 11. Whole-study findings and limits: In the period from 2004 to 2017, blood was collected, possibly under older ART regimens. Dominance of pre-ART expanded clones persisted, fluctuating and often declining after ART.

At survey level, the immunoSEQ assay was run in its v3.0 version. Assay: immunoSEQ multiplex PCR; the TCRdb copy retains only in-frame clones and omits some. Altogether about 28,000 clones are present, 65% to 85% being singletons, with the ten largest covering about 6.6%. Regarding this clone: No antigen is known for it.

J is TRBJ2-7 and V is TRBV5-6, with 10 nucleotides matching TRBD2. Sequences were derived from unsorted PBMCs, sampled 0.4 years after starting antiretroviral therapy. The origin of this receptor is a man between 18 and 35 years old with HIV. The CDR3 here is CASSPAWGAGGYEQYF. The CDR3 nucleotides read TGTGCCAGCAGCCCCGCCTGGGGAGCGGGAGGGTACGAGCAGTACTTC.